This entry concerns a single T cell receptor beta chain. This sample stems from a study of blood T cell repertoires in COVID-19. Study as a whole: Spain, Italy and the United States supplied samples that represented acute and convalescent COVID-19. Sources were T cells, B-cell-depleted T cells, or PBMCs; the material itself was cDNA or gDNA.

Germline CDR1 reads LNHDA; CDR2 reads SQIVND (reference sequence). J was trimmed by 11 bases and V by 4 bases; bases with no gene match: 6. The CDR3 is 13 residues long. How the authors handled the data: Amplification of reference gene primers was used by the study to estimate nucleated cell counts. Some clones are missing from TCRdb's copy, which holds only in-frame ones; the method was immunoSEQ multiplex PCR. V and J calls and clone size are given by that table; D and trimming were obtained from the DNA. The sample has roughly 150,000 clones, about 90% seen once; the top ten hold approximately 4%.

Sample: peripheral blood. V gene TRBV19 combines with J gene TRBJ1-1; 11 positions match TRBD1. The TCR comes from a woman in her 70s with acute or convalescent COVID-19. In DNA form, the CDR3 reads TGTGCCAGTAGTAGTGGACAGGGGGCAGAGGCTTTCTTT. It yields the protein CASSSGQGAEAFF.